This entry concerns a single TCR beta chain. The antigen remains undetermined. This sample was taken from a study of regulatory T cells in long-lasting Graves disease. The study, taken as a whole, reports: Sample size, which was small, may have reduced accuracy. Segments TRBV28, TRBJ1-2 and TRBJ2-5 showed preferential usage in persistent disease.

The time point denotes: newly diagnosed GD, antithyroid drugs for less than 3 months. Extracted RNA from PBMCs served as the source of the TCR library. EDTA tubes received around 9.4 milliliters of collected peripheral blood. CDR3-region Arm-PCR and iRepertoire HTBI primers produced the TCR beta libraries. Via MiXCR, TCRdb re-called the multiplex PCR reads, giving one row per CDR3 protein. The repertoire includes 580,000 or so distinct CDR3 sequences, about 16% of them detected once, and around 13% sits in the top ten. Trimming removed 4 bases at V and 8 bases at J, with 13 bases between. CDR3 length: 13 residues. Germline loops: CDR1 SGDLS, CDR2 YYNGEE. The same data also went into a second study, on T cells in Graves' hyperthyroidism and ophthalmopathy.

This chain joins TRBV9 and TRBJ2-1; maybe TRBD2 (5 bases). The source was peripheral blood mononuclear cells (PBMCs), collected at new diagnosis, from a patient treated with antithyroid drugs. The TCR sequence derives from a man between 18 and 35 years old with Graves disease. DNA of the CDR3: TGTGCCAGCAGCCCCAGGACTGCCTATGAGCAGTTCTTC. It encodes CASSPRTAYEQFF.